This paragraph covers one T cell receptor (beta chain) sequence. Participants' own reports of clinical history determined their cohort assignment. This specimen belongs to a study of blood T cell repertoires in COVID-19. Overall study: The origin of the acute and convalescent COVID-19 samples was the United States, Italy and Spain. Sample material is recorded as cDNA or gDNA derived from T cells, B-cell-depleted T cells, or PBMCs.

J gave up 7 bases and V 7 bases, and 13 bases lay outside the gene matches. The germline CDR1 and CDR2 sequences are LNHDA and SQIVND (reference sequence). The CDR3 has 16 residues. Study processing details: Quantification of nucleated cells was approximated via reference gene primer amplification. Sequencing used immunoSEQ multiplex PCR; TCRdb keeps in-frame clones, though not all of them. V and J calls and clone size follow that table, whereas D and trimming were derived from the DNA. The sample holds around 160,000 clones, approximately 80% seen once. The sample taken for sequencing was PBMCs or T cells enriched from blood (not recorded which). The V and J genes are TRBV19 and TRBJ1-5; 10 bases are a match to TRBD1. This clonotype was obtained from a man aged 45 to 65 who had recovered from COVID-19. This CDR3 is CASTLGQGSNGQPQHF. CDR3 nucleotide sequence: TGTGCCAGTACTTTGGGACAGGGGAGTAACGGACAGCCCCAGCATTTT.